This T cell receptor (beta chain) was identified during a study of blood T cell repertoires in COVID-19. Study overall: Samples came from the United States, Italy and Spain, spanning acute and convalescent COVID-19. Sources were T cells, B-cell-depleted T cells, or PBMCs; the material itself was cDNA or gDNA.

As originally analysed: Using reference gene primer amplification, nucleated cell counts were estimated. TCRdb keeps only in-frame clones here, not all; method: immunoSEQ multiplex PCR. V and J calls plus clone size are reproduced from that table; the DNA served to infer D and trimming. The sample holds under 95,000 clones, almost 85% seen once. The CDR3 length is 16 residues. Per germline, CDR1 KGHSH and CDR2 LQKENI. After removal of 6 bases from V and 2 bases from J, the junction contained 11 bases not matched to a gene. This chain uses TRBV18 with TRBJ2-5, with 8 bases lining up with TRBD1. This sequence originates from a woman of 80 years or more with acute or convalescent COVID-19. Sequenced material: peripheral blood. CDR3 bases: TGTGCCAGCTCGGACAAAGACAGGGGTCGACAAGAGACCCAGTACTTC. Translated: CASSDKDRGRQETQYF.